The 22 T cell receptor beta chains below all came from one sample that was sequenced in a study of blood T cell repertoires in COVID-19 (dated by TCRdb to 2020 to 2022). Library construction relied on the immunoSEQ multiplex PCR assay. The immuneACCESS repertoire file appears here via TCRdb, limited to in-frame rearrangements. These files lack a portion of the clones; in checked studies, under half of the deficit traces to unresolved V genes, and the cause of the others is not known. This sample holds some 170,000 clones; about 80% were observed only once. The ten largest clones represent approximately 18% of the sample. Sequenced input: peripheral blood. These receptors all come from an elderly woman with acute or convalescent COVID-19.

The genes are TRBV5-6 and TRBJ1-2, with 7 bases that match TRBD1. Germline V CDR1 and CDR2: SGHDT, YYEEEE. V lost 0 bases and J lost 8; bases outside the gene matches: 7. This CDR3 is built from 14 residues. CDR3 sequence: CASSLAGGGVGYTF. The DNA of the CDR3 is TGTGCCAGCAGCTTGGCAGGGGGAGGTGTAGGCTACACCTTC.

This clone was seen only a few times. CDR3 nucleotide sequence: TGTGCCAGCAGCGTGGAACTAGCGGGAGCGTTCTACAATGAGCAGTTCTTC. This gives the protein CASSVELAGAFYNEQFF. The chain carries TRBV9 and TRBJ2-1; 11 bases map to TRBD2. The germline CDR1 and CDR2 sequences are SGDLS and YYNGEE. CDR3 length: 17 residues. The V segment lost 2 bases and the J segment 3 bases; nucleotides outside the gene matches: 7.

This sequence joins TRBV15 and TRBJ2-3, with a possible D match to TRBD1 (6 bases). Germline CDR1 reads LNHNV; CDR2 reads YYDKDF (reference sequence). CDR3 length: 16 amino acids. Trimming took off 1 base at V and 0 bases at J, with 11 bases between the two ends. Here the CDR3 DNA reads TGTGCCACCAGCAGAGTCAGGGGATTGAGCACAGATACGCAGTATTTT. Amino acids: CATSRVRGLSTDTQYF.

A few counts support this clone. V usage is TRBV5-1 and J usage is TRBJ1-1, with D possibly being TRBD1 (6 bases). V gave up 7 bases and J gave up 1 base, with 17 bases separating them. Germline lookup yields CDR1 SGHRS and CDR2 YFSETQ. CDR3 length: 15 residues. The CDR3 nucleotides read TGCGCCAGCCACGCACGAGGGGGGGCGAACACTGAAGCTTTCTTT. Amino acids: CASHARGGANTEAFF.

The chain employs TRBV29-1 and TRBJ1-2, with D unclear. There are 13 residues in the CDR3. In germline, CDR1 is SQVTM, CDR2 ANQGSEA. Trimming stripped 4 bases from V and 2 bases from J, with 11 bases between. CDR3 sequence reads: CSVVFSGNYGYTF. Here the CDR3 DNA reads TGCAGCGTTGTATTTTCCGGGAACTATGGCTACACCTTC.

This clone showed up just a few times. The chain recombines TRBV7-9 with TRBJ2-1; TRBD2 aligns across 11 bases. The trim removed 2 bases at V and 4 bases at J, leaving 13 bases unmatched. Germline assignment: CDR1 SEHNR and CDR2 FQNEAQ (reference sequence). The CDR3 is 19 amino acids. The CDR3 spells CASSLLPSGRSPGYNEQFF. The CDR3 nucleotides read TGTGCCAGCAGCTTACTTCCTAGCGGGAGGTCGCCCGGGTACAATGAGCAGTTCTTC.

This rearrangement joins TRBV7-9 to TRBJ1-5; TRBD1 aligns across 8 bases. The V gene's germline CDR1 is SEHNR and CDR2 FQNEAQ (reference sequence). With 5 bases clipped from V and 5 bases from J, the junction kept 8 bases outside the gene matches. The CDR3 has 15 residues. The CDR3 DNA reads TGTGCCAGCAGCCTCGGGCAGGGGGCTGATCAGCCCCAGCATTTT. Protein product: CASSLGQGADQPQHF.

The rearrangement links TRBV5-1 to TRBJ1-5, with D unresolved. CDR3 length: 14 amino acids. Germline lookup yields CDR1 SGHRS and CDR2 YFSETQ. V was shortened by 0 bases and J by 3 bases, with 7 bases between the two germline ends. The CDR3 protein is CASSLGGNNQPQHF. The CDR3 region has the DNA TGCGCCAGCAGCTTGGGAGGGAACAATCAGCCCCAGCATTTT.

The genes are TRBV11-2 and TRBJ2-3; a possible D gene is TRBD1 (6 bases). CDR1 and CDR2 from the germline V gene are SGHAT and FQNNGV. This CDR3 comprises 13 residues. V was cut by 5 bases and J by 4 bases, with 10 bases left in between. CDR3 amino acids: CASSRGQSDTQYF. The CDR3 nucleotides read TGTGCCAGCAGCCGGGGACAATCAGATACGCAGTATTTT.

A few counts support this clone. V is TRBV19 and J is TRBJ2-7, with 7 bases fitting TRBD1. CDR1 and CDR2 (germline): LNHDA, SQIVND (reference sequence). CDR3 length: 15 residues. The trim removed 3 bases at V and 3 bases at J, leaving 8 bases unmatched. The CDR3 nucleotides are TGTGCCAGTAGTATCGCACAGGGGCTGCACTACGAGCAGTACTTC. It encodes CASSIAQGLHYEQYF.

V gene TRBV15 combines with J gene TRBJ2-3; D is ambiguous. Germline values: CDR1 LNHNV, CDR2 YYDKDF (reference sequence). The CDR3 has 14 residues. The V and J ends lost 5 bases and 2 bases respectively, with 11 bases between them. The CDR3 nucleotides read TGTGCCACCAGCGGCCAGTCGAACACAGATACGCAGTATTTT. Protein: CATSGQSNTDTQYF.

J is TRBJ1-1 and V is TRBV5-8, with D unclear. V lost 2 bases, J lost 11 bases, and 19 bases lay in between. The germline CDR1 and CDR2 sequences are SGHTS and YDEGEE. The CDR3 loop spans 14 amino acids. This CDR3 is CASSFNRNTLQAFF. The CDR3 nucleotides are TGTGCCAGCAGCTTTAACCGAAATACCTTACAGGCTTTCTTT. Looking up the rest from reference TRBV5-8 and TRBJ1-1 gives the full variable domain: EAGVTQSPTHLIKTRGQQATLRCSPISGHTSVYWYQQALGLGLQFLLWYDEGEERNRGNFPPRFSGRQFPNYSSELNVNALELEDSALYLCASSFNRNTLQAFFGQGTRLTVV.

The CDR3 region has the DNA TGTGCCAGTGAAAGACAGGGGGGTACCAAAAACATTCAGTACTTC. Amino acids: CASERQGGTKNIQYF. The chain uses TRBV7-9 and TRBJ2-4; 9 bases fit TRBD1. This CDR3 region has 15 residues. Germline V CDR1 and CDR2: SEHNR, FQNEAQ (reference sequence). V lost 9 bases and J lost 2; bases outside the gene matches: 8.

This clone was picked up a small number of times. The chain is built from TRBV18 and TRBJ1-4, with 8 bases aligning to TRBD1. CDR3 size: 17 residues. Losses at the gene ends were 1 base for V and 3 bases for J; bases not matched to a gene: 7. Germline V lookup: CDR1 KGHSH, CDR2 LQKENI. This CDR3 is CASSPQRQGAANEKLFF. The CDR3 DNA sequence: TGTGCCAGCTCACCACAACGGCAGGGGGCAGCTAATGAAAAACTGTTTTTT.

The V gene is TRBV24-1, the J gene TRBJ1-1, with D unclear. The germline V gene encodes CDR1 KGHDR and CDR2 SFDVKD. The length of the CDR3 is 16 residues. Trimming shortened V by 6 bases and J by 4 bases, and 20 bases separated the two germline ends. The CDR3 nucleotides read TGTGCCACCAGTCCCTCAGCAGGTTCCTCGGTCACTGAAGCTTTCTTT. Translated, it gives CATSPSAGSSVTEAFF.

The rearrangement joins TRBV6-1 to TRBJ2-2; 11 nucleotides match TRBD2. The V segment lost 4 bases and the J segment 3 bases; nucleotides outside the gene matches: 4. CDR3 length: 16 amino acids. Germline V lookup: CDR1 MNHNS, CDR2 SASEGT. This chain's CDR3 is CASSGLAGGYTGELFF. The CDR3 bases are TGTGCCAGCAGTGGCCTAGCGGGAGGTTACACCGGGGAGCTGTTTTTT.

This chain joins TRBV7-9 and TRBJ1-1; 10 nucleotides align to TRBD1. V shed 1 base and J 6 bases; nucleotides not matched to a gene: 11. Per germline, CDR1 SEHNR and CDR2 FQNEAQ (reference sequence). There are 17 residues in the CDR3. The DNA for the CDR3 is TGTGCCAGCAGCTTAGGAGGACAGGGGGGGATTTGGGCTGAAGCTTTCTTT. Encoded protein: CASSLGGQGGIWAEAFF.

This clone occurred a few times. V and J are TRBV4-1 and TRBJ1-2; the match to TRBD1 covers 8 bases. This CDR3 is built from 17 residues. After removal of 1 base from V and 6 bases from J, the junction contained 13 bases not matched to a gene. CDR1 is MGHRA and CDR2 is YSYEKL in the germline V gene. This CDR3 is CASSQVISGQVTNGYTF. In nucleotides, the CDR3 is TGCGCCAGCAGCCAAGTTATATCGGGACAGGTCACCAATGGCTACACCTTC.

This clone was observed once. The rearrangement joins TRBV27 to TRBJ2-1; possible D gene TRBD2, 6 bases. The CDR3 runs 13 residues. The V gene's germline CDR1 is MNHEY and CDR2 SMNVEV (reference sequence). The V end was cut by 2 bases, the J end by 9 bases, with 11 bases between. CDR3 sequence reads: CASSLKMGGEQFF. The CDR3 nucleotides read TGTGCCAGCAGTTTAAAAATGGGAGGTGAGCAGTTCTTC.

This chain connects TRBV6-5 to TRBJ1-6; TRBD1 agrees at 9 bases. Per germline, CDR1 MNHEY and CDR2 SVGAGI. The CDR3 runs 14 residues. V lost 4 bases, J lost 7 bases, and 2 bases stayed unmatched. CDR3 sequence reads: CASSSGQGNSPLHF. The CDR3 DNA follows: TGTGCCAGCAGTTCAGGACAGGGGAATTCACCCCTCCACTTT.

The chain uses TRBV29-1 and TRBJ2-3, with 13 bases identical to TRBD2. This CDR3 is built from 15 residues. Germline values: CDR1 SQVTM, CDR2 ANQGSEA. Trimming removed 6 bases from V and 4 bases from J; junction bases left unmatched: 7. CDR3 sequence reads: CSVAGLAGVSDTQYF. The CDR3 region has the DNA TGCAGCGTGGCCGGACTAGCGGGAGTGTCAGATACGCAGTATTTT.

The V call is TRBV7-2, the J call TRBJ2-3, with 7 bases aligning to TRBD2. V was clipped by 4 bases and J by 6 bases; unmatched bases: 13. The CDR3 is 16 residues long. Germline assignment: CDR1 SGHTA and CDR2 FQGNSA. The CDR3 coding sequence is TGTGCCAGCAGCTGGACCGGGACTACGGCGGCCGATACGCAGTATTTT. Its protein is CASSWTGTTAADTQYF. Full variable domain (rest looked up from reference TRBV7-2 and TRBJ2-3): GAGVSQSPSNKVTEKGKDVELRCDPISGHTALYWYRQSLGQGLEFLIYFQGNSAPDKSGLPSDRFSAERTGGSVSTLTIQRTQQEDSAVYLCASSWTGTTAADTQYFGPGTRLTVL.